The 29 T cell receptor beta chains reported below all come from one sample, sequenced in a study of cytomegalovirus exposure and HLA in healthy donors. The PCR ran on 60 Vbeta and 13 Jbeta primers. Sequenced by immunoSEQ multiplex PCR; TCRdb stores in-frame clones only, minus some. The repertoire includes roughly 180,000 clones, 65% to 85% of them detected once, and around 6% sits in the top ten. Sequenced: PBMCs. Source of these receptors: a young woman in good health and CMV-seropositive.

This chain links TRBV9 with TRBJ1-2; weak D call: TRBD1 (6 bases). This CDR3 contains 15 residues. Between the trimmed V and J ends, which lost 7 bases and 3 bases, there was a span of 19 bases. The germline gives CDR1 SGDLS, CDR2 YYNGEE. CDR3 sequence: CASRGGNGFDYGYTF. The CDR3 DNA reads as TGTGCCAGCCGGGGGGGCAACGGTTTTGACTATGGCTACACCTTC.

This chain connects TRBV5-6 to TRBJ2-3; 8 positions match TRBD2. The ends lost 6 bases at V and 6 bases at J; junction bases unmatched: 15. CDR1 is SGHDT and CDR2 is YYEEEE in the germline V gene. The CDR3 length is 16 residues. CDR3 in DNA: TGTGCCAGCAATGGCCTAGCGGGTTCTCCCCTGGATACGCAGTATTTT. Translated: CASNGLAGSPLDTQYF.

The chain is built from TRBV15 and TRBJ2-3; D possibly corresponds to TRBD2 (5 bases). V was shortened by 0 bases and J by 0 bases, with 16 bases between the two germline ends. CDR3 length equals 18 residues. Germline values: CDR1 LNHNV, CDR2 YYDKDF (reference sequence). CDR3: CATSRDSHLTISTDTQYF. The DNA for the CDR3 is TGTGCCACCAGCAGAGATAGTCATTTGACTATTAGCACAGATACGCAGTATTTT.

The rearrangement links TRBV7-8 to TRBJ1-2; TRBD1 matches at 7 bases. Per germline, CDR1 SGHVS and CDR2 FQNEAQ. This CDR3 is 13 amino acids long. J lost 7 bases, V lost 4 bases, and 6 bases had no gene match. DNA for the CDR3: TGTGCCAGCAGCTCGACAGGGATCAGTGGCTACACCTTC. It specifies CASSSTGISGYTF.

J is TRBJ2-1 and V is TRBV10-2; TRBD2 matches 8 bases. The junction had 10 bases not matched to a gene; V was cut back by 7 bases and J by 8 bases. Germline CDR1 reads WSHSY; CDR2 reads SAAADI. The CDR3 totals 14 residues. The CDR3 here is CASKAAGGSYEQFF. In nucleotides, the CDR3 is TGCGCCAGCAAGGCGGCGGGAGGAAGCTATGAGCAGTTCTTC.

The CDR3: CASSPRGHEKLFF. Here the CDR3 DNA reads TGTGCCAGCAGTCCGCGAGGGCATGAAAAACTGTTTTTT. V is TRBV2 and J is TRBJ1-4; D is ambiguous. Trimming removed 5 bases from V and 6 bases from J, with 10 bases in between. Germline CDR1 is SNHLY and CDR2 is FYNNEI. This CDR3 is 13 amino acids long.

This clone has at least ten counts. This chain connects TRBV19 to TRBJ2-7, with D maybe TRBD1 (5 bases). The CDR3 loop spans 13 amino acids. V lost 8 bases and J lost 1, with 12 bases in between. CDR1 and CDR2 (germline): LNHDA, SQIVND (reference sequence). CDR3 sequence reads: CASAGMRSYEQYF. The CDR3 DNA reads as TGTGCCAGTGCAGGGATGAGATCCTACGAGCAGTACTTC.

The chain carries TRBV7-6 and TRBJ2-5; the D gene is possibly TRBD1 (5 bases). Germline V gene lookup returns CDR1 SGHVS and CDR2 FNYEAQ. V dropped 3 bases and J dropped 2 bases, with 13 bases sitting between them. The CDR3 covers 15 residues. The chain's CDR3 is CASSFRGQGQETQYF. CDR3 nucleotides: TGTGCCAGCAGCTTTCGTGGGCAGGGACAAGAGACCCAGTACTTC.

The chain links TRBV2 to TRBJ2-7; D is perhaps TRBD2 (6 bases). CDR1 is SNHLY, CDR2 FYNNEI, per germline. V lost 8 bases to trimming and J lost 2 bases, with 16 bases between them. This CDR3 region has 14 residues. The CDR3 here is CASFYGTSPYEQYF. CDR3 sequence (DNA): TGTGCCAGCTTTTACGGGACTTCCCCCTACGAGCAGTACTTC.

The rearrangement uses TRBV6-1 and TRBJ1-5, with TRBD1 as a possible D gene (6 bases). CDR1 is MNHNS, CDR2 SASEGT, per germline. The V gene lost 4 bases and the J gene lost 7 bases, with 14 bases spanning the gap. The CDR3 length is 14 residues. The chain's CDR3 is CASSGNRVRQPQHF. The DNA of the CDR3 is TGTGCCAGCAGTGGAAACAGGGTAAGGCAGCCCCAGCATTTT.

This clone was picked up a small number of times. The gene calls are TRBV6-1 and TRBJ1-5; unclear D gene. The length of the CDR3 is 16 residues. Germline V gene sequence: CDR1 MNHNS, CDR2 SASEGT. With 3 bases removed from V and 11 bases from J, the gap between germline ends came to 23 bases. CDR3: CASSDGWAGQRSAQHF. The CDR3 DNA follows: TGTGCCAGCAGTGATGGGTGGGCAGGTCAAAGATCGGCCCAGCATTTT.

This sequence joins TRBV7-9 and TRBJ2-5; D is possibly TRBD2 (7 bases). The CDR3 runs 14 residues. The V end lost 3 bases, the J end lost 2 bases, and 10 bases lay between the germline ends. In germline, CDR1 is SEHNR, CDR2 FQNEAQ (reference sequence). The CDR3: CASSLGGAQETQYF. CDR3 DNA: TGTGCCAGCAGCTTGGGGGGGGCTCAAGAGACCCAGTACTTC.

The chain couples TRBV6-1 to TRBJ2-7, with 7 bases identical to TRBD2. Germline V gene sequence: CDR1 MNHNS, CDR2 SASEGT. Germline trimming cut 7 bases from V and 5 bases from J; bases unmatched to any gene: 5. CDR3 size: 12 residues. The CDR3 here is CASTKGGDEQYF. The DNA of the CDR3 is TGTGCCAGCACAAAGGGAGGGGACGAGCAGTACTTC.

In its sample, this clone was seen a few times. The chain couples TRBV14 to TRBJ2-1, with D perhaps TRBD2 (6 bases). Germline loops: CDR1 SGHDN, CDR2 FVKESK. Trimming took off 1 base at V and 9 bases at J, with 22 bases between the two ends. CDR3 length: 17 residues. This CDR3 reads CASSQVGTRGPSPEQFF. CDR3 in DNA: TGTGCCAGCAGCCAAGTCGGGACTCGAGGACCGAGCCCTGAGCAGTTCTTC.

V and J are TRBV5-1 and TRBJ1-2; 7 bases fit TRBD1. CDR3 size: 15 residues. The J segment lost 0 bases and the V segment lost 4 bases, leaving 6 bases of the junction unmatched. CDR1 is SGHRS, CDR2 YFSETQ, per germline. CDR3: CASSPRTGANYGYTF. The CDR3 DNA sequence: TGCGCCAGCAGCCCCCGGACAGGCGCTAACTATGGCTACACCTTC.

The chain carries TRBV27 and TRBJ2-1; 8 bases align to TRBD2. Germline V lookup: CDR1 MNHEY, CDR2 SMNVEV (reference sequence). CDR3 size: 13 residues. With V trimmed by 11 bases and J by 9 bases, 12 bases remained unmatched. In DNA, the CDR3 is TGTGCCTCAGGACTGGCCGCGGGGGGTGAGCAGTTCTTC. Its translation: CASGLAAGGEQFF.

The chain links TRBV5-1 to TRBJ2-5; 7 bases are shared with TRBD2. The CDR3 is 16 amino acids. Germline V gene data show CDR1 as SGHRS and CDR2 as YFSETQ. V gave up 6 bases and J gave up 5 bases; unmatched junction bases: 16. Here the CDR3 DNA reads TGCGCCAGCACTCAGATCGGGGGGTGGACTAGGGAGACCCAGTACTTC. Its translation: CASTQIGGWTRETQYF.

This clone has just one count. J is TRBJ2-6 and V is TRBV5-1; no clear D gene. The CDR3 spans 15 residues. Per the germline V gene, CDR1 is SGHRS and CDR2 is YFSETQ. Trimming took 7 bases from V and 1 from J, leaving 12 bases between them. The CDR3 loop reads CASFESTSGANVLTF. The CDR3 DNA follows: TGCGCCAGCTTTGAATCGACATCTGGGGCCAACGTCCTGACTTTC.

This rearrangement joins TRBV27 to TRBJ1-5; 9 bases are a match to TRBD1. The CDR3 sequence is 16 residues long. Germline V gene data show CDR1 as MNHEY and CDR2 as SMNVEV (reference sequence). With V trimmed by 2 bases and J by 4 bases, 6 bases remained unmatched. CDR3 residues: CASSLGQGFGNQPQHF. The CDR3 nucleotides read TGTGCCAGCAGTTTAGGACAGGGGTTCGGTAATCAGCCCCAGCATTTT.

The V and J genes are TRBV6-5 and TRBJ2-7; 9 nucleotides agree with TRBD2. The CDR3 loop spans 16 amino acids. The J segment lost 5 bases and the V segment lost 2 bases, leaving 10 bases of the junction unmatched. Per germline, CDR1 MNHEY and CDR2 SVGAGI. The CDR3 sequence is CASSYLPSGVIHEQYF. Written as DNA, the CDR3 is TGTGCCAGCAGTTACCTGCCTAGCGGGGTTATCCACGAGCAGTACTTC.

The CDR3 region has the DNA TGTGCCAGCAGTTCATGGGACAGGGGCTACGAGCAGTACTTC. This translates into CASSSWDRGYEQYF. This chain connects TRBV27 to TRBJ2-7; 10 nucleotides match TRBD1. V lost 4 bases and J lost 3; bases outside the gene matches: 3. Germline V CDR1 and CDR2: MNHEY, SMNVEV (reference sequence). CDR3 length: 14 amino acids.

This clone was counted between two and nine times. This sequence joins TRBV4-3 and TRBJ2-5; D gene ambiguous. Germline-derived CDR1 and CDR2 are LGHNA and YSLEER. The CDR3 has 16 amino acids. V lost 0 bases and J 5 bases, leaving 16 bases between the germline ends. The DNA of the CDR3 is TGCGCCAGCAGCCAAGATCCGAGGAACCCTTCCGAGACCCAGTACTTC. Its protein product is CASSQDPRNPSETQYF.

This clone appeared a single time. V usage is TRBV18 and J usage is TRBJ2-2; the match to TRBD1 covers 9 bases. CDR3 length: 14 residues. Germline CDR1 is KGHSH and CDR2 is LQKENI. Trimming at V came to 6 bases and at J to 6 bases, leaving 5 bases not matched to a gene. The CDR3 DNA is TGTGCCAGCTCCGGGACAGGGTCCGCCGGGGAGCTGTTTTTT. Residues: CASSGTGSAGELFF.

CDR3 loop: CASSTISVGIQYF. CDR3 in DNA: TGTGCCAGCAGCACTATAAGCGTGGGCATTCAGTACTTC. The V call is TRBV14, the J call TRBJ2-4; D remains ambiguous. Trimming left V 5 bases short and J 9 bases short, with 14 bases between. This CDR3 spans 13 amino acids. Germline CDR1 is SGHDN and CDR2 is FVKESK. Based on the CDR3 plus reference TRBV14 and TRBJ2-4, the full variable domain is EAGVTQFPSHSVIEKGQTVTLRCDPISGHDNLYWYRRVMGKEIKFLLHFVKESKQDESGMPNNRFLAERTGGTYSTLKVQPAELEDSGVYFCASSTISVGIQYFGAGTRLSVL.

The V call is TRBV19, the J call TRBJ1-5; perhaps TRBD1 as D (6 bases). CDR3 length: 15 residues. V was pared by 3 bases and J by 5 bases, with 14 bases between. Looked up from germline, CDR1 is LNHDA and CDR2 is SQIVND (reference sequence). CDR3 in amino acids: CASSISGDLYQPQHF. CDR3 nucleotide sequence: TGTGCCAGTAGTATTTCAGGGGACCTTTATCAGCCCCAGCATTTT.

The V gene is TRBV6-6, the J gene TRBJ1-1; D gene ambiguous. This CDR3 has 11 amino acids. V lost 6 bases, J lost 1 base, and 3 bases lay in between. CDR1 is MNHNY, CDR2 SVGAGI, per germline (reference sequence). The CDR3 DNA reads TGTGCCAGCAGCCGGAACACTGAAGCTTTCTTT. Residues: CASSRNTEAFF.

This clone was seen more than once but under ten times. The gene calls are TRBV7-2 and TRBJ1-5; 7 positions match TRBD1. The CDR3 has 14 amino acids. Trimming took 5 bases from V and 9 from J; bases not matched to a gene: 10. Germline V gene data show CDR1 as SGHTA and CDR2 as FQGNSA. This CDR3 reads CASSPGQAVPPQHF. DNA for the CDR3: TGTGCCAGCAGCCCCGGACAGGCAGTGCCGCCCCAGCATTTT.

This sequence joins TRBV9 and TRBJ1-1; no reliable D call. This CDR3 spans 13 amino acids. V lost 1 base, J lost 7 bases, and 11 bases lay in between. The germline V gene encodes CDR1 SGDLS and CDR2 YYNGEE. The CDR3, as DNA: TGTGCCAGCAGCGTACGGGGTTTCGGTGAAGCTTTCTTT. Its protein is CASSVRGFGEAFF.

As to this clone: One junction end does not reproduce the germline sequence, and a read error may be involved. The rearrangement links TRBV6-6 to TRBJ2-1; D may be TRBD1 (5 bases). Germline V gene data show CDR1 as MNHNY and CDR2 as SVGAGI (reference sequence). The CDR3 sequence is 14 residues long. The chain's CDR3 is CASRMDTIYNERFF. The CDR3 DNA reads as TGTGCCAGCAGAATGGACACAATCTACAATGAGCGGTTCTTC.